The 15 T cell receptor beta chains presented below share a single source sample, sequenced in a study of T cells in tuberculosis. Clones were read by immunoSEQ multiplex PCR, and TCRdb kept only the in-frame ones, dropping some. Among roughly 10,000 clones listed, 94% were seen once. The sequencing sample was made of PBMCs. These TCRs come from an adult with tuberculosis.

V usage is TRBV6-1 and J usage is TRBJ2-5; 10 nucleotides align to TRBD1. Unmatched junction bases numbered 18, after V lost 4 bases and J lost 7 bases. This CDR3 is built from 18 residues. CDR1 is MNHNS and CDR2 is SASEGT in the germline V gene. The CDR3 DNA is TGTGCCAGCAGTGCGAAAGGGGGACAGGGGAGCTCCTCGAGGACCCAGTACTTC. Residues: CASSAKGGQGSSSRTQYF.

This chain links TRBV6-5 with TRBJ2-7; possible D gene TRBD2, 5 bases. The CDR3 runs to 12 residues. Trimming stripped 10 bases from V and 1 base from J, with 11 bases between. CDR1 is MNHEY and CDR2 is SVGAGI in the germline V gene. CDR3 region: CATRSGSYEQYF. In DNA form, the CDR3 reads TGTGCCACCCGATCGGGGTCCTACGAGCAGTACTTC.

The V call is TRBV10-3, the J call TRBJ2-3, with TRBD2 identical over 14 bases. CDR3 size: 16 residues. J gave up 3 bases and V 6 bases, and 5 bases lay outside the gene matches. CDR1 and CDR2 from the germline V gene are ENHRY and SYGVKD. This CDR3 reads CAIRETSGGETDTQYF. The CDR3 coding sequence is TGTGCCATCAGGGAGACTAGCGGGGGGGAGACAGATACGCAGTATTTT.

The V and J genes are TRBV30 and TRBJ1-4; D is ambiguous. The CDR3 extends over 13 amino acids. Deletions cut 1 base from V and 5 bases from J, with 8 bases between. Germline CDR1 and CDR2: GTSNPN and SVGIG (reference sequence). CDR3 coding DNA: TGTGCCTGGAGTGCGGGGTCGAATGAAAAACTGTTTTTT. The encoded protein is CAWSAGSNEKLFF. Complete variable domain (other parts from reference TRBV30 and TRBJ1-4): SQTIHQWPATLVQPVGSPLSLECTVEGTSNPNLYWYRQAAGRGLQLLFYSVGIGQISSEVPQNLSASRPQDRQFILSSKKLLLSDSGFYLCAWSAGSNEKLFFGSGTQLSVL.

V gene TRBV10-3 combines with J gene TRBJ2-2, with a possible D match to TRBD2 (6 bases). The CDR3 loop spans 14 amino acids. The V end was cut by 2 bases, the J end by 6 bases, with 10 bases between. Germline V gene data show CDR1 as ENHRY and CDR2 as SYGVKD. CDR3 nucleotide sequence: TGTGCCATCAGTGAGGGAAGGGAGGCCGGGGAGCTGTTTTTT. Protein: CAISEGREAGELFF.

The chain has TRBV5-5 and TRBJ2-6, with D unresolved. V lost 0 bases, J lost 2 bases, and 6 bases lay in between. The CDR3 is made up of 15 amino acids. Per germline, CDR1 SGHKS and CDR2 YYEKEE (reference sequence). CDR3 region: CASSLESAGANVLTF. In DNA form, the CDR3 reads TGTGCCAGCAGCTTGGAGTCGGCTGGGGCCAACGTCCTGACTTTC.

This chain uses TRBV5-5 with TRBJ2-1, with 13 bases identical to TRBD2. V trimming: 2 bases; J trimming: 2 bases; junction bases outside the gene matches: 7. There are 18 residues in the CDR3. Germline CDR1 SGHKS, CDR2 YYEKEE (reference sequence). The CDR3 loop is CASSLGTSGTYPYNEQFF. CDR3 in DNA: TGTGCCAGCAGCTTAGGGACTAGCGGGACCTACCCCTACAATGAGCAGTTCTTC.

The rearrangement joins TRBV9 to TRBJ2-1; 7 positions match TRBD1. The J segment lost 3 bases and the V segment lost 4 bases, leaving 4 bases of the junction unmatched. Per germline, CDR1 SGDLS and CDR2 YYNGEE. The CDR3 contains 14 residues. Written as DNA, the CDR3 is TGTGCCAGCAGCCCCCGGACAGGCTACAATGAGCAGTTCTTC. Its translation: CASSPRTGYNEQFF.

The V and J genes are TRBV14 and TRBJ2-1, with 12 positions matching TRBD2. Trimming took 8 bases from V and 8 from J; bases not matched to a gene: 1. Germline loops: CDR1 SGHDN, CDR2 FVKESK. The CDR3 consists of 12 residues. The CDR3 protein is CASGLAGYEQFF. In DNA, the CDR3 is TGTGCCAGCGGACTAGCGGGGTATGAGCAGTTCTTC.

The chain has TRBV5-6 and TRBJ2-5; 7 positions match TRBD1. CDR3 size: 19 residues. V was pared by 1 base and J by 3 bases, with 18 bases of the junction left unmatched. Germline V gene sequence: CDR1 SGHDT, CDR2 YYEEEE. CDR3 sequence reads: CASSLYRSAGGYPKETQYF. The CDR3 nucleotides are TGTGCCAGCAGCTTGTATCGGTCGGCAGGGGGATACCCAAAAGAGACCCAGTACTTC.

This clone was found once. This chain connects TRBV9 to TRBJ2-1, with 8 bases fitting TRBD1. The CDR3 runs to 16 residues. V trimming: 0 bases; J trimming: 2 bases; junction bases outside the gene matches: 4. Germline V CDR1 and CDR2: SGDLS, YYNGEE. CDR3 loop: CASSVDGQGTYNEQFF. The CDR3 DNA is TGTGCCAGCAGCGTAGACGGACAGGGTACCTACAATGAGCAGTTCTTC.

V is TRBV19 and J is TRBJ2-3, with no clear D. Trimming pared 5 bases from V and 6 bases from J, leaving 12 bases between. The length of the CDR3 is 13 residues. Per germline, CDR1 LNHDA and CDR2 SQIVND (reference sequence). The CDR3 nucleotides are TGTGCCAGTAGTCCTCGACTGGAGGATACGCAGTATTTT. It translates to CASSPRLEDTQYF. The full variable domain, rest sourced from reference TRBV19 and TRBJ2-3, is DGGITQSPKYLFRKEGQNVTLSCEQNLNHDAMYWYRQDPGQGLRLIYYSQIVNDFQKGDIAEGYSVSREKKESFPLTVTSAQKNPTAFYLCASSPRLEDTQYFGPGTRLTVL.

A note on this clone: Because the CDR3 is missing its conserved closing phenylalanine or tryptophan, this is likely a read error. It is unclear where the CDR3 begins or ends on the DNA, so no DNA is shown, and the CDR3 is as TCRdb lists it. The chain has TRBV11-2 and TRBJ2-7; the table's D gene call, TRBD2, was not cross checked with the DNA. Germline V gives CDR1 SGHAT, CDR2 FQNNGV. The CDR3 length equals 13 residues, ends included. CDR3 region: CASSPSRGRRVVL.

The gene calls are TRBV28 and TRBJ2-7; 8 nucleotides line up with TRBD2. There are 15 residues in the CDR3. The J segment lost 3 bases and the V segment lost 5 bases, leaving 9 bases of the junction unmatched. Germline CDR1 reads MDHEN; CDR2 reads SYDVKM. CDR3 bases: TGTGCCAGCAGTGGGGCCGCGGGGGGTCACTACGAGCAGTACTTC. Residues: CASSGAAGGHYEQYF. Full variable domain (outside the CDR3, taken from reference TRBV28 and TRBJ2-7): DVKVTQSSRYLVKRTGEKVFLECVQDMDHENMFWYRQDPGLGLRLIYFSYDVKMKEKGDIPEGYSVSREKKERFSLILESASTNQTSMYLCASSGAAGGHYEQYFGPGTRLTVT.

This clone has just one count. The rearrangement joins TRBV7-9 to TRBJ1-2; D is perhaps TRBD1 (5 bases). The CDR3 has 12 residues. V was clipped by 3 bases and J by 7 bases, with 9 bases between them. Germline values: CDR1 SEHNR, CDR2 FQNEAQ (reference sequence). The CDR3 sequence: CASSLQGSGYTF. The CDR3 region has the DNA TGTGCCAGCAGCTTGCAGGGATCTGGCTACACCTTC.